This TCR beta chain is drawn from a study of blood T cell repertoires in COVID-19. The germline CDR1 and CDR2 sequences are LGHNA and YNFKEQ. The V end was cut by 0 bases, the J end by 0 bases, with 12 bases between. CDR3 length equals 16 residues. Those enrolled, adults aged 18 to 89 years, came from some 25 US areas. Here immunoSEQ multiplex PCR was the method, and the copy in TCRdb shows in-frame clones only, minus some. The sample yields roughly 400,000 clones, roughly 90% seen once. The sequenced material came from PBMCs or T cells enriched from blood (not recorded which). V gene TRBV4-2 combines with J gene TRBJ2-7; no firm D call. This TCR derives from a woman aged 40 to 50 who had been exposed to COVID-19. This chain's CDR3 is CASSQDRGRSSYEQYF. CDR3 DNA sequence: TGTGCCAGCAGCCAAGATAGAGGCCGGTCCTCCTACGAGCAGTACTTC.